This T cell receptor beta chain derives from a study of chronic HIV infection and antiretroviral therapy. This CDR3 has 14 residues. Trimming took 5 bases from V and 2 from J; bases not matched to a gene: 3. Germline V gene lookup returns CDR1 SQVTM and CDR2 ANQGSEA. TCRdb itself ran the 5' RACE reads through MiXCR, one entry per CDR3 protein. The repertoire has some 43,000 distinct CDR3 sequences, 15% to 20% of them found once; the top ten carry approximately 3%. The sequence derives from an adult who had HIV and had not received antiretroviral therapy, or was an uninfected healthy control (not recorded which). The genes are TRBV29-1 and TRBJ2-1; 10 bases are shared with TRBD2. The sample consisted of peripheral blood. This chain's CDR3 is CSVPSGRAYNEQFF. The CDR3 DNA reads TGCAGCGTTCCCAGCGGGAGGGCCTACAATGAGCAGTTCTTC.